The source of this T cell receptor beta chain is a study of cytomegalovirus exposure and HLA in healthy donors. Germline lookup yields CDR1 ENHRY and CDR2 SYGVKD. The CDR3 has 15 residues. V trimming: 3 bases; J trimming: 6 bases; junction bases outside the gene matches: 6. Data came from immunoSEQ multiplex PCR; TCRdb stores just in-frame clones and leaves some out. Of about 110,000 clones listed, nearly 97% are singletons. The receptor comes from a woman between 18 and 29 years old in good health and CMV-seronegative. The rearrangement joins TRBV10-3 to TRBJ1-1; TRBD1 matches 11 bases. The specimen sequenced was PBMCs. CDR3 residues: CAISEPGQGESEAFF. CDR3 bases: TGTGCCATCAGTGAACCGGGACAGGGGGAGTCTGAAGCTTTCTTT.